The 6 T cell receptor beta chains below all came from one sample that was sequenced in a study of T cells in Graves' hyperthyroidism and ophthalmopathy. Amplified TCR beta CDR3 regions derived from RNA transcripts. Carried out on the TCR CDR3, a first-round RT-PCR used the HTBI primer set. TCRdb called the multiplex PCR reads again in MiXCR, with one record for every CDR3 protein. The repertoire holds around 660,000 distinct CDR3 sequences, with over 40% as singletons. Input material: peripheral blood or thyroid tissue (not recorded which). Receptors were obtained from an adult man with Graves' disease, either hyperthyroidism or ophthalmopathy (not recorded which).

The CDR3 bases are TGCAGTGCTGCCAATAGGCAGCCTCGGGAGACCCAGTACTTC. Protein product: CSAANRQPRETQYF. The chain has TRBV20-1 and TRBJ2-5; D uncertain. From germline, CDR1 is DFQATT and CDR2 SNEGSKA (reference sequence). The CDR3 runs to 14 residues. The V end lost 5 bases, the J end lost 5 bases, and 18 bases lay between the germline ends.

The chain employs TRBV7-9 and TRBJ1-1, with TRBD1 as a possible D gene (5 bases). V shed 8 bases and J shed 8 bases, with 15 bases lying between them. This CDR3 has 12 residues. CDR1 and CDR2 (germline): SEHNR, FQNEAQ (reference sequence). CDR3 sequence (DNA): TGTGCCAGCCCCTCGGTGGGGGGGGAAGCTTTCTTT. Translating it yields CASPSVGGEAFF.

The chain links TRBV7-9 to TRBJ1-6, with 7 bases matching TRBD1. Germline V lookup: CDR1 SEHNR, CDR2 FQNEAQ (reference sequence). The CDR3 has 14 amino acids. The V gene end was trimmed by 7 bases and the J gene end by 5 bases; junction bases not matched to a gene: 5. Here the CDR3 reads CASTKGANNSPLHF. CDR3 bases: TGTGCCAGCACAAAGGGGGCCAATAATTCACCCCTCCACTTT.

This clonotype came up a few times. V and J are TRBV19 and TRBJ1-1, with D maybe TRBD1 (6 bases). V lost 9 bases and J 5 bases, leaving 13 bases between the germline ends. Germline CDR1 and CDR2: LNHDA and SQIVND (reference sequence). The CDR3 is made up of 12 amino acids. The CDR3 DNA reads TGTGCCAGACAACCGCAGGGGACTGAAGCTTTCTTT. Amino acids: CARQPQGTEAFF. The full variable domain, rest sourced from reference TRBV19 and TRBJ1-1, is DGGITQSPKYLFRKEGQNVTLSCEQNLNHDAMYWYRQDPGQGLRLIYYSQIVNDFQKGDIAEGYSVSREKKESFPLTVTSAQKNPTAFYLCARQPQGTEAFFGQGTRLTVV.

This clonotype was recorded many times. This chain's CDR3 is CASSLAGSGRETQYF. CDR3 in DNA: TGTGCCAGCAGCTTAGCGGGTAGCGGGAGGGAGACCCAGTACTTC. V usage is TRBV7-2 and J usage is TRBJ2-5; 10 nucleotides align to TRBD2. This CDR3 contains 15 residues. CDR1 and CDR2 from the germline V gene are SGHTA and FQGNSA. V dropped 0 bases and J dropped 5; count of bases not matched to a gene: 3.

The CDR3 loop is CASSFTGGAGELFF. The DNA of the CDR3 is TGTGCCAGCAGCTTCACAGGGGGGGCCGGGGAGCTGTTTTTT. The J gene is TRBJ2-2, the V gene TRBV7-2; a weak D match, TRBD1 (8 bases). There are 14 residues in the CDR3. V lost 3 bases to trimming and J lost 6 bases, with 11 bases between them. Germline V gene sequence: CDR1 SGHTA, CDR2 FQGNSA.